The clone carrying this T cell receptor beta chain was seen at least ten times. The record originates from a study of low-dose radiotherapy and immunotherapy resistance in tumors. Study-wide context: Patients took oral aspirin 300 mg daily for four cycles from cycle 1 day 1.

As to time point: before trial treatment. Solid tumors that lacked tumor-infiltrating lymphocytes and were advanced were present in eligible patients. PCR amplification of the TCRs was performed with Phusion for 20 PCR cycles, and it relied on a constant-region primer together with a V-primer adapter. Isolated mRNA was amplified by in vitro transcription. TCRdb re-called the reads through MiXCR, storing one row per CDR3 protein. The sample includes approximately 47,000 distinct CDR3 sequences, 10% to 15% of them seen just once. V lost 5 bases and J lost 4, with 14 bases in between. The CDR3 loop spans 14 amino acids. The germline CDR1 and CDR2 sequences are LNHDA and SQIVND (reference sequence).

Sequenced material: PBMCs, taken before treatment. The genes are TRBV19 and TRBJ1-2; possibly TRBD1 for D (5 bases). The TCR was taken from a female donor with ovarian cancer. The DNA for the CDR3 is TGTGCCAGTAGTGCCCCGGGACTCCTCTATGGCTACACCTTC. Translating gives CASSAPGLLYGYTF.